The present TCR beta chain was sequenced within a study of shared clonotypes between healthy human individuals. Trimming stripped 1 base from V and 0 bases from J, with 12 bases between. The germline V gene has CDR1 SEHNR and CDR2 FQNEAQ (reference sequence). CDR3 size: 16 residues. Authors' analysis steps: In the immunoSEQ data, sequences were junction-only and lacked quality scores, so filtering differed. The protocol was immunoSEQ multiplex PCR, while the TCRdb copy is restricted to in-frame clones and leaves out a portion. V and J calls and clone size come straight from that table; D and trimming were deduced from the DNA. Of approximately 980,000 clones in the sample, about 80% were seen once. With respect to this clone: Antigen specificity is unknown.

Notes on the study in general: The generation probabilities recorded for non-shared clonotypes fell below those of clonotypes shared by all four donors.

The sample was memory CD4+ T cells sorted from blood. The subset here: CD45RA-negative fraction. This TCR derives from a man between 18 and 35 years old in good health. The rearrangement links TRBV7-9 to TRBJ1-2; a possible D gene is TRBD1 (5 bases). The CDR3 coding sequence is TGTGCCAGCAGCTTAGGGAAGGGGACTGCTAACTATGGCTACACCTTC. Translation gives CASSLGKGTANYGYTF.